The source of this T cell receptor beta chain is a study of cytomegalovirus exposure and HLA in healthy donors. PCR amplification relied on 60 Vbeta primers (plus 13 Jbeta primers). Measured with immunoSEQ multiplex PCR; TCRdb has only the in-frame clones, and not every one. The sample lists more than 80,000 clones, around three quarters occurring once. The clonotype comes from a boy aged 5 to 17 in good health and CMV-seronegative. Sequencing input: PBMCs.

CDR3 sequence reads: CASSWRDQETQYF. Here the CDR3 DNA reads TGCGCCAGCAGTTGGCGGGATCAAGAGACCCAGTACTTC. This sequence joins TRBV4-1 and TRBJ2-5; D is perhaps TRBD2 (6 bases). Trimming shortened V by 6 bases and J by 2 bases, and 10 bases separated the two germline ends. The CDR3 is 13 residues long. Germline V CDR1 and CDR2: MGHRA, YSYEKL.